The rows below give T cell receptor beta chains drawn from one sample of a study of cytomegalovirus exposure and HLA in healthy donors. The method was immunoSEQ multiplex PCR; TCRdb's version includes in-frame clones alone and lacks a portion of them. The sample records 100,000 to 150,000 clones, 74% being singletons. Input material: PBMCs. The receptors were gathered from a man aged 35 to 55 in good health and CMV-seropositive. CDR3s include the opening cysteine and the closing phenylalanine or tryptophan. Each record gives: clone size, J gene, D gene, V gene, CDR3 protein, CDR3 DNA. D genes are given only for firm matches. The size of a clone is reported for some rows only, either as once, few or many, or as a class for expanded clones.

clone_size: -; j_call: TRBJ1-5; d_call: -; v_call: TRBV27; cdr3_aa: CASNPQGYNQPQHF; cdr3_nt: TGTGCCAGCAATCCCCAGGGGTACAATCAGCCCCAGCATTTT
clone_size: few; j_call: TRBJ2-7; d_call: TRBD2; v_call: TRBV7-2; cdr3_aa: CASSLTSGTPFSEQYF; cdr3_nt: TGTGCCAGCAGCCTGACTAGCGGGACCCCATTTAGCGAGCAGTACTTC
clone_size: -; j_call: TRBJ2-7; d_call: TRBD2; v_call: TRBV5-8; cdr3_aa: CASSSGLAGYEQYF; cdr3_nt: TGTGCCAGCAGCTCAGGACTAGCGGGCTACGAGCAGTACTTC
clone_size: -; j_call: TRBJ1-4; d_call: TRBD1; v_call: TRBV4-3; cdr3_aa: CASSQSRTGVSVGEKLFF; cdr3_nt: TGCGCCAGCAGCCAATCAAGGACAGGGGTTTCGGTAGGGGAAAAACTGTTTTTT
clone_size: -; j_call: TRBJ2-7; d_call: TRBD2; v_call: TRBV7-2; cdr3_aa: CASSLTGGNPYEQYF; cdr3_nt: TGTGCCAGCAGCTTGACGGGGGGGAACCCCTACGAGCAGTACTTC
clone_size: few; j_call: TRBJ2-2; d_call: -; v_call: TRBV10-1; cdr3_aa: CASNRDRAGELFF; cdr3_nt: TGCGCCAGCAACAGAGATCGTGCCGGGGAGCTGTTTTTT
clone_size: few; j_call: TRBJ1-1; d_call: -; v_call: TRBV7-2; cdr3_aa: CASSLISRGTEAFF; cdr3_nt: TGTGCCAGCAGCTTAATATCCAGGGGCACTGAAGCTTTCTTT
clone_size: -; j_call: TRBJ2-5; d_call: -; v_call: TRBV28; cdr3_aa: CASSNGQRGLQETQYF; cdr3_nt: TGTGCCAGCAGTAACGGACAGCGGGGCCTCCAAGAGACCCAGTACTTC
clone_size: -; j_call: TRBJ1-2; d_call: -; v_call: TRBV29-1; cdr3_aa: CSVEGDTYPRGYTF; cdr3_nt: TGCAGCGTTGAAGGTGACACGTACCCGAGAGGCTACACCTTC
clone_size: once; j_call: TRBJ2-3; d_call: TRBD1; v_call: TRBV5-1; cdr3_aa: CASSFGQGVGDTQYF; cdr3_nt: TGCGCCAGCAGCTTCGGCCAGGGGGTGGGAGATACGCAGTATTTT
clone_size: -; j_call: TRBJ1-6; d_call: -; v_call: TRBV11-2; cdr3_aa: CASSPAQGRVASPLHF; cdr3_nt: TGTGCCAGCAGCCCGGCCCAGGGCAGGGTGGCTTCACCCCTCCACTTT
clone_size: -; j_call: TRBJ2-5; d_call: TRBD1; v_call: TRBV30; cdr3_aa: CAWRYRGGEAQYF; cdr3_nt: TGTGCCTGGAGATACAGGGGCGGAGAGGCCCAGTACTTC
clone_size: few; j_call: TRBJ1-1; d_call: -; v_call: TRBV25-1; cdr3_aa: CASSVLQGPNTEAFF; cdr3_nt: TGTGCCAGCAGTGTTTTACAGGGCCCGAACACTGAAGCTTTCTTT
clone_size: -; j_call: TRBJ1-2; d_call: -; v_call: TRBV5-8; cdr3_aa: CASSFAPGTNYGYTF; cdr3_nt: TGTGCCAGCAGCTTTGCGCCAGGGACTAACTATGGCTACACCTTC
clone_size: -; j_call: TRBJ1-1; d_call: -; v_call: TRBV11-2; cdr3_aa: CASSLDGTNTEAFF; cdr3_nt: TGTGCCAGCAGCTTAGATGGCACCAACACTGAAGCTTTCTTT
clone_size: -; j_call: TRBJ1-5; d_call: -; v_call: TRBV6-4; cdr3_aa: CASILPRGGNQPQHF; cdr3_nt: TGTGCCAGCATCCTCCCCCGGGGTGGCAATCAGCCCCAGCATTTT
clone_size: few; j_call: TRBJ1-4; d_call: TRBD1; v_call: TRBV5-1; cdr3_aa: CASSPGQGREKLFF; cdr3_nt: TGCGCCAGCAGCCCGGGACAGGGGAGGGAAAAACTGTTTTTT
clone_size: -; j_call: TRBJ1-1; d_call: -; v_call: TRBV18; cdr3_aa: CASSRLGTLSEAFF; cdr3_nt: TGTGCCAGCTCACGTCTCGGGACACTATCTGAAGCTTTCTTT
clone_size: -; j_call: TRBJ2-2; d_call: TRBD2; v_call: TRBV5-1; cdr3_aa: CASSSLAGNTGELFF; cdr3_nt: TGCGCCAGCAGTTCACTAGCGGGGAACACCGGGGAGCTGTTTTTT
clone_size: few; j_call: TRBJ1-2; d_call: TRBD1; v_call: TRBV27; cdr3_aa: CASSSTGHGYTF; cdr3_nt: TGTGCCAGCAGTTCGACAGGGCATGGCTACACCTTC
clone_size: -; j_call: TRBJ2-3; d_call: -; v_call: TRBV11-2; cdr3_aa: CASSLDFRGFTDTQYF; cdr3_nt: TGTGCCAGCAGCTTAGATTTCCGGGGGTTCACAGATACGCAGTATTTT
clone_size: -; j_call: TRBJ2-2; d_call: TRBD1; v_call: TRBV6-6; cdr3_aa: CASSRRQGNTGELFF; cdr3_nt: TGTGCCAGCAGTAGACGACAGGGAAACACCGGGGAGCTGTTTTTT
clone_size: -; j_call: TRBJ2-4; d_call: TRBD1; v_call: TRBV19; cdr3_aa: CASRDREDLAKNIQYF; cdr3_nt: TGTGCCAGTAGGGACAGGGAAGACCTAGCCAAAAACATTCAGTACTTC
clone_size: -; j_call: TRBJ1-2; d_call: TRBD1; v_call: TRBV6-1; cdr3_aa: CASSDLTGGGYGYTF; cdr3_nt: TGTGCCAGCAGTGACCTGACAGGGGGCGGATATGGCTACACCTTC
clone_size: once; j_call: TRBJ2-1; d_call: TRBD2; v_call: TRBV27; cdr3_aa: CASKSGRSSYNEQFF; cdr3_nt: TGTGCCAGCAAGAGCGGGAGGAGCTCCTACAATGAGCAGTTCTTC
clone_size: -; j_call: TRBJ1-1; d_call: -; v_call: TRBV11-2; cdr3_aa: CASSLEGTPNTEAFF; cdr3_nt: TGTGCCAGCAGCTTAGAGGGGACACCTAACACTGAAGCTTTCTTT
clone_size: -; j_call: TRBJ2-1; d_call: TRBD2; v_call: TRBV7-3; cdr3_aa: CASSSPTSGRNEQFF; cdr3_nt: TGTGCCAGCAGCTCGCCGACTAGCGGGAGGAATGAGCAGTTCTTC
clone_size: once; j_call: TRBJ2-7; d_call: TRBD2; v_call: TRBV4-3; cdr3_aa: CASSQGLAGGHEQYF; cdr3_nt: TGCGCCAGCAGCCAGGGACTAGCGGGAGGCCACGAGCAGTACTTC
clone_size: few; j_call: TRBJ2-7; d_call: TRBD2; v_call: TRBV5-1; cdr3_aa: CASSLGGTRLDEQYF; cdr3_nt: TGCGCCAGCAGCTTGGGGGGGACTAGATTGGACGAGCAGTACTTC
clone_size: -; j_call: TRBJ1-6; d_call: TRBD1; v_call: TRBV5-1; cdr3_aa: CASSPGPGQGVLGNSPLHF; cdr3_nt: TGCGCCAGCAGTCCTGGGCCGGGACAGGGGGTCCTGGGAAATTCACCCCTCCACTTT
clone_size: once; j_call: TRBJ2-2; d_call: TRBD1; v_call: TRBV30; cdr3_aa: CAWTRDRDNSGAGELFF; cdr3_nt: TGTGCCTGGACCCGGGACAGGGACAATTCGGGGGCCGGGGAGCTGTTTTTT
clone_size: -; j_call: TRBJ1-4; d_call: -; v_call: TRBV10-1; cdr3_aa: CASSESGVNEKLFF; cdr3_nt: TGCGCCAGCAGTGAGTCAGGGGTGAATGAAAAACTGTTTTTT
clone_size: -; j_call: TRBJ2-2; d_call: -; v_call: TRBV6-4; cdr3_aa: CASIIGPAGNTGELFF; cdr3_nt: TGTGCCAGCATTATAGGCCCAGCGGGGAACACCGGGGAGCTGTTTTTT
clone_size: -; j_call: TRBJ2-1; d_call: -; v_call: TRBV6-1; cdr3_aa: CASTFIGRNNEQFF; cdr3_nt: TGTGCCAGCACCTTTATTGGGCGAAACAATGAGCAGTTCTTC
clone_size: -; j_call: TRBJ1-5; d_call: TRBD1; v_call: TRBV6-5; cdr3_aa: CASRDRGGNQPQHF; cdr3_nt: TGTGCCAGCAGGGACAGGGGTGGCAATCAGCCCCAGCATTTT
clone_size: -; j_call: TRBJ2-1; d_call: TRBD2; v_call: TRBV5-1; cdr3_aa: CASSWGTSGNYNEQFF; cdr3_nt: TGCGCCAGCAGCTGGGGGACTAGCGGGAACTACAATGAGCAGTTCTTC
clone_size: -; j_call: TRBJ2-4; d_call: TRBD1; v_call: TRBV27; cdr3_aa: CASSLSGQGGRYF; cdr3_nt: TGTGCCAGCAGTTTATCGGGACAGGGGGGGAGGTACTTC
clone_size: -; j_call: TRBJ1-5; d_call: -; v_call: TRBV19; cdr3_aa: CASSIRKRREPNQPQHF; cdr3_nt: TGTGCCAGTAGTATCCGTAAACGTAGGGAGCCGAATCAGCCCCAGCATTTT
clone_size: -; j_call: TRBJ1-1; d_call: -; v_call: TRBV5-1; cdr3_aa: CASSLDRRSGTEAFF; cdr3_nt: TGCGCCAGCAGCTTGGACCGACGTTCGGGAACTGAAGCTTTCTTT
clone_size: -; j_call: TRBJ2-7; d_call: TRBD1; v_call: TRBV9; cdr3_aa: CASSGGTGGYEQYF; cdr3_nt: TGTGCCAGCAGCGGGGGGACAGGGGGCTACGAGCAGTACTTC
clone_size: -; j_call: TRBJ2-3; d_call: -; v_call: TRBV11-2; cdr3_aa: CASSLQRTDTQYF; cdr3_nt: TGTGCCAGCAGCTTGCAGCGGACGGATACGCAGTATTTT
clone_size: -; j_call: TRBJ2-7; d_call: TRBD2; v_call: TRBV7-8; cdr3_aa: CASSLRTSGYSSEQYF; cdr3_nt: TGTGCCAGCAGCTTACGGACTAGCGGGTACTCCAGCGAGCAGTACTTC
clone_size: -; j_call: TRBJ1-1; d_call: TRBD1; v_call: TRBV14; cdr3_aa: CASSHRWTGVNTEAFF; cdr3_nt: TGTGCCAGCAGCCACCGATGGACAGGGGTTAACACTGAAGCTTTCTTT
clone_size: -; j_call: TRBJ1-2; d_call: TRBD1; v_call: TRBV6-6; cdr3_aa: CASSYSRDRGDYGYTF; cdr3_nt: TGTGCCAGCAGTTACTCACGGGACAGGGGTGACTATGGCTACACCTTC
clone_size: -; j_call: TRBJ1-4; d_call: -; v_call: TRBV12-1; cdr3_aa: CASSANREPNEKLFF; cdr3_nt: TGTGCCAGCAGCGCCAACAGGGAACCCAATGAAAAACTGTTTTTT
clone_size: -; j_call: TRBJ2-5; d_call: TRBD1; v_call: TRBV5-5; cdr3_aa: CASSFSGQGGQETQYF; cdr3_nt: TGTGCCAGCAGCTTTTCGGGACAGGGTGGCCAAGAGACCCAGTACTTC
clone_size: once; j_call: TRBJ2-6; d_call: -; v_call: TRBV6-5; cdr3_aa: CASSYSTGGANVLTF; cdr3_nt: TGTGCCAGCAGTTACTCCACAGGTGGGGCCAACGTCCTGACTTTC
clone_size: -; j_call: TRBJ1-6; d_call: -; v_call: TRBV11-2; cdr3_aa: CASSFWGSERGSPLHF; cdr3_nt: TGTGCCAGCAGCTTCTGGGGGTCGGAGCGGGGTTCACCCCTCCACTTT
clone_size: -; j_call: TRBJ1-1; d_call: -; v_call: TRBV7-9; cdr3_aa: CASSLAGTAKEAFF; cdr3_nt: TGTGCCAGCAGCTTAGCAGGCACAGCCAAAGAAGCTTTCTTT
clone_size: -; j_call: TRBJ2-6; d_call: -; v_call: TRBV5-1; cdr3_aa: CASSPDLGPAGANVLTF; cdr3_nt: TGCGCCAGCAGCCCGGATTTGGGCCCTGCAGGGGCCAACGTCCTGACTTTC
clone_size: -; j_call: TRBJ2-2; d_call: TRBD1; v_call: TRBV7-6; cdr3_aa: CASSLGATGYDTGELFF; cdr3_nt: TGTGCCAGCAGCTTGGGTGCGACAGGGTACGACACCGGGGAGCTGTTTTTT